This paragraph covers one TCR beta chain sequence. This clone is a singleton in its sample. Its binding antigen is unknown. No quality values exist for individual bases; no much larger clone is one base distant. Participants in the prospective study were aged roughly 18 to 90 years, lived in under 30 United States geographic areas, and enrolled through a virtual design. In the prospective study, participants were assigned to cohorts based on the clinical history participants reported in a screening survey and a study questionnaire. Each participant in the prospective study had whole blood, serum and a nasopharyngeal or oropharyngeal swab collected by mobile phlebotomists. Participants in the prospective study had the option to provide additional blood draws and questionnaires over an approximately 2-month period. Prospective study blood samples were shipped either frozen or at room temperature before DNA extraction.

The data stem from a study of blood T cell repertoires in COVID-19 (TCRdb year 2020). Study-wide context: The collaborator samples originated in the United States, Italy and Spain and spanned the acute and convalescent phases of COVID-19. The dataset comprised deeply sampled blood TCRbeta repertoires from subjects exposed to, actively infected with, or recovered from COVID-19. The samples were drawn from the first 160 participants of the ongoing ImmuneRACE study and from over a thousand subjects provided by 6 global collaborators. The prospective study material was composed of cDNA or gDNA derived from T cells, B-cell-depleted T cells, or PBMCs. Where available, HLA class I and class II types were taken from metadata supplied by the sample provider and were not determined by assay-based typing. The repertoires were made available in a free public database intended to serve as a resource for research on the immune response to SARS-CoV-2. Sample metadata almost always included a de-identified subject ID, COVID-19 status, age in years and sex.

V loses 2 bases at its end and J loses 6 bases; junction bases beyond the gene matches: 7. The CDR3 has 16 amino acids, counting the end cysteine and phenylalanine. Just CDR3 DNA is preserved here, 48 bases in frame from base 1. Via the germline V gene (reference sequence), CDR1 is MNHEY and CDR2 SMNVEV. Findings and caveats that apply to the study as a whole: Clinical and demographic metadata were provided uncurated, with the amount varying by source and participant.

TCRbeta CDR3 regions were amplified from genomic DNA by means of the immunoSEQ Assay, a bias-controlled multiplex PCR. The paper's processing steps were these. Nucleated cell counts per sample were estimated from amplification of reference gene primers within the assay. Sequence reads were collapsed and filtered to measure the absolute abundance of every unique TCRbeta CDR3 rearrangement. For each sample, productive Simpson clonality was calculated by taking the square root of Simpson's diversity index across productive rearrangements. Sourced from immuneACCESS, this table was stored by TCRdb with only in-frame sequences that have V and J called. A share of the clones is absent; for the studies checked, an unresolved V gene accounts for under half, and the remainder has no known explanation. V, J and clone size are taken as reported in that table, and D and trimming were inferred from the DNA itself. In this sample the table shows approximately 65,000 clones, 70% to 90% of which occur a single time. In total, the top ten clones hold approximately 4% of the sample.

This TCR was sampled from a woman aged 35 to 49 with acute COVID-19. Recombination joined TRBV27 with TRBJ2-5; 12 nucleotides in the junction match TRBD2. The material sequenced was PBMCs or T cells enriched from blood (not recorded which). The CDR3 is CASSLKTSGRGKTQYF. The DNA sequence is TGTGCCAGCAGTTTAAAGACTAGCGGGAGAGGAAAGACCCAGTACTTC.